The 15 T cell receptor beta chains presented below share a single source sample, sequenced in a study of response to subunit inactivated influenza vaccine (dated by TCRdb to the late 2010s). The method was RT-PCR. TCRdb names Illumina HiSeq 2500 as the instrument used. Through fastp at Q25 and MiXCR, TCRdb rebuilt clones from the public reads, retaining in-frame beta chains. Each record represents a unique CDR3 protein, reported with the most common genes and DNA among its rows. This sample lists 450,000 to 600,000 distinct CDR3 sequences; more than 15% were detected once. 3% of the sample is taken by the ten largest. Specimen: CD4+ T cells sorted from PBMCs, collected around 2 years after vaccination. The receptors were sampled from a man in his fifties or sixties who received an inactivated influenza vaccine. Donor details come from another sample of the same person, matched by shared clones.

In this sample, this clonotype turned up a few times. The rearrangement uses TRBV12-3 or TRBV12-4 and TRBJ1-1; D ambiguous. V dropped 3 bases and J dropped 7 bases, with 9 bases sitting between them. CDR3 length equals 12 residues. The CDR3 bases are TGTGCCAGCAGTTTGGGAGCGAATGAAGCTTTCTTT. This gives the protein CASSLGANEAFF.

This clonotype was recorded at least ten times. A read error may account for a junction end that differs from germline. In DNA form, the CDR3 reads TGTGCCAGCAGTCTAGCGGGGAATGAGCAGTTCTTC. Its translation: CASSLAGNEQFF. The chain joins TRBV12-3 or TRBV12-4 to TRBJ2-1, with TRBD2 matching over 9 bases. This CDR3 comprises 12 residues.

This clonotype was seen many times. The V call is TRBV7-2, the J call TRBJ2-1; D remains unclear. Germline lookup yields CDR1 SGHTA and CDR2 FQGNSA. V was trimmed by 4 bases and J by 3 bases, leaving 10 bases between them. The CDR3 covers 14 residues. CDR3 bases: TGTGCCAGCAGCTACGAGGCACACTACAATGAGCAGTTCTTC. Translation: CASSYEAHYNEQFF.

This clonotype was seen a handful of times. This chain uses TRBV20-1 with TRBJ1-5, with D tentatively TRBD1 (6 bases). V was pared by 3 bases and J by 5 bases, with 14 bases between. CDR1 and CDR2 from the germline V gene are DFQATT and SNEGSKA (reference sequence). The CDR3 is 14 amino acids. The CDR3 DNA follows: TGCAGTGCTAGTAGTCCGGGGGCCGATCAGCCCCAGCATTTT. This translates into CSASSPGADQPQHF.

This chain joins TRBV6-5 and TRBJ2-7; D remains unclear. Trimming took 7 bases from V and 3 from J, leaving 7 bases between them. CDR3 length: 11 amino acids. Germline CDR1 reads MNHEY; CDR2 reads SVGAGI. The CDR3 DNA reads TGTGCCAGCAAGTTCGGCTACGAGCAGTACTTC. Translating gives CASKFGYEQYF.

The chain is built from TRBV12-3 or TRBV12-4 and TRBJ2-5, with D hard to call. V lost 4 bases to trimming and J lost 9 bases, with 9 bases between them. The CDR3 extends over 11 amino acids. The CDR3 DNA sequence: TGTGCCAGCAGTTCGAGGTGGGCCCAGTACTTC. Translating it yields CASSSRWAQYF.

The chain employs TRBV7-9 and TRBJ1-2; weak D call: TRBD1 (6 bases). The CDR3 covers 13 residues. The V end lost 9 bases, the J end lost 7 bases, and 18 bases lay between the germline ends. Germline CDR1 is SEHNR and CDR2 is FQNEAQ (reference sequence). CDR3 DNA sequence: TGTGCCAGTTCCGGGGGCGGAGAAAGTGGCTACACCTTC. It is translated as CASSGGGESGYTF.

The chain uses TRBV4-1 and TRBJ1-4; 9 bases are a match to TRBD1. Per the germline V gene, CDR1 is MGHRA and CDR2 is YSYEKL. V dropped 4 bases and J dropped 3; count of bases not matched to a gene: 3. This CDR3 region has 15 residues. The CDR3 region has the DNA TGCGCCAGCAGCCCCCGACAGGGGGCTAATGAAAAACTGTTTTTT. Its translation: CASSPRQGANEKLFF.

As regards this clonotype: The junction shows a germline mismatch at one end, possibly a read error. CDR3 in DNA: TGTGCCAGCAGAAGGACTAGCGGGAGTACCGGGGTGCTGTTTTTT. Translation gives CASRRTSGSTGVLFF. The J gene is TRBJ2-2, the V gene TRBV6-1, with 13 bases lining up with TRBD2. This CDR3 contains 15 residues. The V gene's germline CDR1 is MNHNS and CDR2 SASEGT.

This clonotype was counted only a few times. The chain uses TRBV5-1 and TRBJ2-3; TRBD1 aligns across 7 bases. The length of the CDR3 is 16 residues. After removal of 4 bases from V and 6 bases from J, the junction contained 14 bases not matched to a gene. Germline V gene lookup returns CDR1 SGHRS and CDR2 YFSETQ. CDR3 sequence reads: CASSLGWTGLTDTQYF. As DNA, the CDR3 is TGCGCCAGCAGCCTTGGATGGACAGGATTGACTGATACGCAGTATTTT.

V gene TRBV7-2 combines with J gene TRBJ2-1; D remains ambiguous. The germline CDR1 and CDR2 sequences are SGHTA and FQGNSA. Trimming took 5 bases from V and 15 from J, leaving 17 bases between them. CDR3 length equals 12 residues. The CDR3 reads CASSPGRSWAFF. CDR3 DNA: TGTGCCAGCAGCCCAGGACGGAGTTGGGCGTTCTTC.

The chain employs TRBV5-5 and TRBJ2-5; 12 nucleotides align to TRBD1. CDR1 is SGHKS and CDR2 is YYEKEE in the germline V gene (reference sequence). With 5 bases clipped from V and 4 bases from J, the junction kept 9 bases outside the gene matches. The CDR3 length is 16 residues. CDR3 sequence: CASRPTWDRGLETQYF. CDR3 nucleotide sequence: TGTGCCAGCAGGCCGACGTGGGACAGGGGGCTAGAGACCCAGTACTTC. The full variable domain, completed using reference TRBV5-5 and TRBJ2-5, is DAGVTQSPTHLIKTRGQQVTLRCSPISGHKSVSWYQQVLGQGPQFIFQYYEKEERGRGNFPDRFSARQFPNYSSELNVNALLLGDSALYLCASRPTWDRGLETQYFGPGTRLLVL.

The CDR3, as DNA: TGTGCCAGCAGGGCACAGGGAATGGGCGAGCAGTACTTC. Translating it yields CASRAQGMGEQYF. The rearrangement uses TRBV2 and TRBJ2-7; tentative D call: TRBD1 (6 bases). This CDR3 has 13 amino acids. Trimming took off 6 bases at V and 6 bases at J, with 15 bases between the two ends. Germline lookup yields CDR1 SNHLY and CDR2 FYNNEI.

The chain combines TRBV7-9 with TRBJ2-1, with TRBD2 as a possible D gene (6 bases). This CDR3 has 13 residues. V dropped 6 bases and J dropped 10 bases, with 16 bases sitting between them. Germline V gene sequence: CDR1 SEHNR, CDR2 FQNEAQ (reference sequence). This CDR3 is CASSHGGGMEQFF. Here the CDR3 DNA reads TGTGCCAGCAGTCATGGGGGAGGTATGGAGCAGTTCTTC.

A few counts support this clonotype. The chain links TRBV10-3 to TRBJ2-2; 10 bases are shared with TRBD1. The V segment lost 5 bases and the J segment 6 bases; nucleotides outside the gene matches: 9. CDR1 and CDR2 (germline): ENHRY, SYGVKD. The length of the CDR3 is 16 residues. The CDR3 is CAISPLDRGIAGELFF. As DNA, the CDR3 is TGTGCCATCAGTCCGCTGGACAGGGGGATTGCCGGGGAGCTGTTTTTT.